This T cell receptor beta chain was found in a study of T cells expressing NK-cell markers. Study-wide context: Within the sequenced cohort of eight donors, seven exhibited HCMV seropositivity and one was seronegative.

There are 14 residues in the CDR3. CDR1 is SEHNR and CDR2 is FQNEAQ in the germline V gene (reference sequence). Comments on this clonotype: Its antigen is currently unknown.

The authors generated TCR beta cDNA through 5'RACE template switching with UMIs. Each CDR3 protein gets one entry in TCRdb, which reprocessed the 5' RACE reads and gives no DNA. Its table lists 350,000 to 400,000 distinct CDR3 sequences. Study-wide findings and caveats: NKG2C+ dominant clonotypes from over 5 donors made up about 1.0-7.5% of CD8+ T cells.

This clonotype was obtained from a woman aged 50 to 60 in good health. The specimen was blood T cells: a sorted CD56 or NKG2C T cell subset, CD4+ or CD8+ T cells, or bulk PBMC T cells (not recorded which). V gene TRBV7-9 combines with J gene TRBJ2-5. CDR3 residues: CASSFRSAQETQYF. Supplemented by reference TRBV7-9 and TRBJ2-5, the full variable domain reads DTGVSQNPRHKITKRGQNVTFRCDPISEHNRLYWYRQTLGQGPEFLTYFQNEAQLEKSRLLSDRFSAERPKGSFSTLEIQRTEQGDSAMYLCASSFRSAQETQYFGPGTRLLVL.